This T cell receptor (beta chain) was captured in a study of T cells in narcolepsy (dated by TCRdb to 2016 to 2019). About the study as a whole: The study enrolled patients with narcolepsy type 1 or type 2 (NT1, NT2) together with healthy control donors. To look for autoreactive T cells in narcolepsy patients that target self-antigens of hypocretin neurons (hypocretin, TRIB2), the study used TCR Vbeta sequencing to follow clonotypes in blood and CSF.

Paper-wide results and their limitations: No sequences matching autoreactive T cell clones were present in some of the blood memory CD4+ repertoires from patients and controls. Autoreactive clonotypes were reported to be detected serially in the blood of the same patients and of different patients, but not in the blood of healthy controls. Patients and controls had similar numbers of sequenced blood memory CD4+ clonotypes, with averages of around 39,000 in patients and 30,000 to 35,000 in controls. HCRT-specific and TRIB2-specific autoreactive clonotypes were highlighted in plots that compared CD4+ T cell clonotypes in CSF versus blood from the same patient.

Library preparation used the immunoSEQ multiplex PCR assay. Held by TCRdb, this immuneACCESS table contains in-frame sequences only and omits some clones. Under half of the omission traces to an unresolved V gene where checked; the cause of the rest is unknown. This sample is represented by over 30,000 clones; around 82% of them were singletons. The ten largest clones capture 1.5% to 2% of the sample. Memory CD4+ T cells were sorted ex vivo from peripheral blood of narcolepsy patients and healthy controls for TCR Vbeta sequencing. Concerning this clone itself: What this receptor recognizes is not known. Base qualities are not recorded, but no much larger clone differs from it by a single base.

V loses 0 bases, J loses 5 bases, and the germline ends lie 7 bases apart. The CDR3 measures 13 amino acids from cysteine to phenylalanine. The only DNA kept is the CDR3, 39 bases in frame from the first base. The germline V gene (reference sequence) provides CDR1 GTSNPN and CDR2 SVGIG. The rearrangement joined TRBV30 to TRBJ2-2, and the D gene may be TRBD1, 5 bases matching. The source material was CD45RA- memory CD4+ T cells from PBMCs. What this sample's cell subset or site label stands for: memory T cells sorted ex vivo from peripheral blood. The source of this sequence is a human donor with narcolepsy. The nucleotide sequence reads as follows: TGTGCCTGGAGTGTAGGGGTGACCGGGGAGCTGTTTTTT. This gives the protein CAWSVGVTGELFF.